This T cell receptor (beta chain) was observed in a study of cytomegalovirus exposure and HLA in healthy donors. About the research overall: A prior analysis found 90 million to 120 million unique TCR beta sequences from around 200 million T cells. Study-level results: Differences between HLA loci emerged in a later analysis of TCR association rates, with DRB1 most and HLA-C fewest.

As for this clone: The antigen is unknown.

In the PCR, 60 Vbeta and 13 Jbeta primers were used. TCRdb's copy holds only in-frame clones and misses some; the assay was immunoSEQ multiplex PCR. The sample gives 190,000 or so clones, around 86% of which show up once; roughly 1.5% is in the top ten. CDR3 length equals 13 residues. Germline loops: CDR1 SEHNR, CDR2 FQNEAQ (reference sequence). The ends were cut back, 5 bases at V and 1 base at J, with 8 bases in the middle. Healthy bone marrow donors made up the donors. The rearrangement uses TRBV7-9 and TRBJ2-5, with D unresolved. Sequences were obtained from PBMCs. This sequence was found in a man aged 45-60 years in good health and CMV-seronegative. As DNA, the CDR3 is TGTGCCAGCAGCCTCGCGGTCCAAGAGACCCAGTACTTC. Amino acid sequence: CASSLAVQETQYF.